This TCR beta chain was recovered during a study of control samples from healthy donors and cancer patients. The germline CDR1 and CDR2 sequences are SNHLY and FYNNEI. J lost 6 bases, V lost 4 bases, and 1 base had no gene match. The CDR3 contains 13 residues. Produced via immunoSEQ multiplex PCR; TCRdb's table is partial and in-frame only. The table shows 84,000 or so clones, with 84% occurring only once. The TCR originated in a man aged 60-69 years with head and neck cancer. The chain recombines TRBV2 with TRBJ1-5; 9 bases are a match to TRBD1. Sequencing was done on a sample of PBMCs. CDR3 sequence: CASSGDRAQPQHF. As DNA, the CDR3 is TGTGCCAGCAGTGGGGACAGGGCTCAGCCCCAGCATTTT.